The 8 T cell receptor beta chains in this list originate from one sample, sequenced in a study of OX40 agonist ivuxolimab in advanced cancers. Method: immunoSEQ multiplex PCR; TCRdb's copy keeps in-frame clones and lacks some. The table records tens of thousands of clones, less than 90% of them present only once. Sequencing was performed on CD4+ or CD8+ T cells sorted from blood, taken in a trial of the OX40 agonist ivuxolimab. Source of these receptors: an adult with an advanced solid tumor such as melanoma, head and neck, liver or kidney cancer.

This rearrangement joins TRBV19 to TRBJ2-7, with D tentatively TRBD1 or TRBD2 (5 bases each). Germline CDR1 LNHDA, CDR2 SQIVND (reference sequence). Trimming took 3 bases from V and 4 from J, leaving 7 bases between them. This CDR3 spans 12 amino acids. The CDR3 region has the DNA TGTGCCAGTAGTATGGGGGTTTACGAGCAGTACTTC. It translates to CASSMGVYEQYF.

This clone showed up just a few times. The chain carries TRBV30 and TRBJ1-1; D remains unclear. The CDR3 is 13 amino acids. V lost 5 bases to trimming and J lost 8 bases, with 18 bases between them. CDR1 is GTSNPN, CDR2 SVGIG, per germline (reference sequence). This CDR3 is CAWGSARSSEAFF. CDR3 DNA: TGTGCCTGGGGCTCAGCAAGGAGCAGCGAAGCTTTCTTT.

The V gene is TRBV19, the J gene TRBJ1-1; D might be TRBD1 (6 bases). V lost 7 bases and J 6 bases, leaving 21 bases between the germline ends. The CDR3 loop spans 15 amino acids. Germline loops: CDR1 LNHDA, CDR2 SQIVND (reference sequence). The CDR3 reads CASTRIGAGAPEAFF. The CDR3 nucleotides are TGTGCCAGTACCAGGATAGGGGCAGGGGCTCCTGAAGCTTTCTTT.

This clone appeared a single time. The rearrangement links TRBV4-2 to TRBJ2-5; perhaps TRBD2 as D (5 bases). From germline, CDR1 is LGHNA and CDR2 YNFKEQ. The V end lost 5 bases, the J end lost 2 bases, and 15 bases lay between the germline ends. This CDR3 region has 15 residues. In DNA, the CDR3 is TGTGCCAGCAGCGCGACTACCTTACATCAAGAGACCCAGTACTTC. Translating it yields CASSATTLHQETQYF.

The CDR3 bases are TGTGCCAGTAGTTACAATCAACTACAGGGAGCTAACTATGGCTACACCTTC. This translates into CASSYNQLQGANYGYTF. This chain links TRBV19 with TRBJ1-2, with D tentatively TRBD1 (6 bases). This CDR3 comprises 17 residues. Germline lookup yields CDR1 LNHDA and CDR2 SQIVND (reference sequence). The germline V and J ends were trimmed by 5 bases and 0 bases, with 19 bases remaining between them.

The chain uses TRBV10-1 and TRBJ1-1; D possibly corresponds to TRBD1 (5 bases). V was shortened by 5 bases and J by 1 base, with 8 bases between the two germline ends. The CDR3 extends over 13 amino acids. CDR1 is WNHNN and CDR2 is SYGVQD in the germline V gene (reference sequence). CDR3 residues: CASSSDKNTEAFF. CDR3 coding DNA: TGCGCCAGCAGTTCGGACAAGAACACTGAAGCTTTCTTT.

The V call is TRBV29-1, the J call TRBJ1-2, with TRBD1 as a possible D gene (6 bases). The CDR3 is made up of 14 amino acids. Trimming pared 1 base from V and 5 bases from J, leaving 14 bases between. The germline V gene encodes CDR1 SQVTM and CDR2 ANQGSEA. The CDR3 loop reads CSVEGAGEWYGYTF. CDR3 nucleotide sequence: TGCAGCGTTGAAGGGGCAGGGGAGTGGTATGGCTACACCTTC.

A note on this clone: One junction end does not reproduce the germline sequence, and a read error may be involved. This chain uses TRBV6-6 with TRBJ1-5; D gene uncertain. The CDR3 sequence is 15 residues long. The germline gives CDR1 MNHNY, CDR2 SVGAGI (reference sequence). CDR3 sequence reads: CAISYEGGSNQPQHF. DNA for the CDR3: TGTGCCATCAGTTACGAGGGCGGCAGCAATCAGCCCCAGCATTTT.